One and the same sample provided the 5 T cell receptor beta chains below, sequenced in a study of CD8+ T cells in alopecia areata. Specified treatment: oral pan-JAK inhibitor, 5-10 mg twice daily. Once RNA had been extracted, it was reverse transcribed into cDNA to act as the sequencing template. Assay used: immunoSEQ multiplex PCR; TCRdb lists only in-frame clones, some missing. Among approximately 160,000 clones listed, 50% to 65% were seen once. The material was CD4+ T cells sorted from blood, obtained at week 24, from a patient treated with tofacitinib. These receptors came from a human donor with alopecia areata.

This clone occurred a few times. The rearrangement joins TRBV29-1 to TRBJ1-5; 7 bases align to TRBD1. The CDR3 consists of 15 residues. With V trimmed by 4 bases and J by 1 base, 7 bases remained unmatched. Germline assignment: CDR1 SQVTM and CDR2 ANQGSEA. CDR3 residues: CSVVGAGGSNQPQHF. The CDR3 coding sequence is TGCAGCGTTGTTGGGGCAGGGGGGAGCAATCAGCCCCAGCATTTT.

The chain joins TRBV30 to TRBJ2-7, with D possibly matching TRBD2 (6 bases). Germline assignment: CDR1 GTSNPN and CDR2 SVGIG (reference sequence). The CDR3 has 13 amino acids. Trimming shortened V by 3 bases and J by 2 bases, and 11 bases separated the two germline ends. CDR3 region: CAWSEGGPYEQYF. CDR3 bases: TGTGCCTGGAGCGAGGGAGGCCCCTACGAGCAGTACTTC.

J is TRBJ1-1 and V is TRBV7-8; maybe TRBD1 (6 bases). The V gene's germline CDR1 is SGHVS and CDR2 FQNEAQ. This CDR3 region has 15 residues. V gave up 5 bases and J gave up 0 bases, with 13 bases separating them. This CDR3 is CASSPRGALNTEAFF. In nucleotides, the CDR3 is TGTGCCAGCAGCCCAAGGGGGGCGCTGAACACTGAAGCTTTCTTT.

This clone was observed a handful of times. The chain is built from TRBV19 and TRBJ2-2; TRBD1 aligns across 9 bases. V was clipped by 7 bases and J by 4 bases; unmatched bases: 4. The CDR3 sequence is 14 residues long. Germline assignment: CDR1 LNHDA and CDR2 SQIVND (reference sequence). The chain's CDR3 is CASTSTGGTGELFF. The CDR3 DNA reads TGTGCCAGTACTTCGACAGGGGGCACCGGGGAGCTGTTTTTT.

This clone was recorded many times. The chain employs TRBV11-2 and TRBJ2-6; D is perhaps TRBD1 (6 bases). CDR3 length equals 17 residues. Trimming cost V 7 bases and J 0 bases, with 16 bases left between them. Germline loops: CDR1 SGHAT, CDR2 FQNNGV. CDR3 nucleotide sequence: TGTGCCAGCAAATACAGGGTGAAGGACTCTGGGGCCAACGTCCTGACTTTC. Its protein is CASKYRVKDSGANVLTF.